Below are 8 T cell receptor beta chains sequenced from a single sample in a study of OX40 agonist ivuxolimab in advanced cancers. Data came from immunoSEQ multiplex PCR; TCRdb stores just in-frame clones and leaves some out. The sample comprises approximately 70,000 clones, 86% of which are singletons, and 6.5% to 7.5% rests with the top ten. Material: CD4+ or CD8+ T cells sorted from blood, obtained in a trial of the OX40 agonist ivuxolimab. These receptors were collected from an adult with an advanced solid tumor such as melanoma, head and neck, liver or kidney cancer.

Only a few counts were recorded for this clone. CDR3 residues: CASRGNTGELFF. In nucleotides, the CDR3 is TGCGCCAGCAGAGGGAACACCGGGGAGCTGTTTTTT. This chain joins TRBV5-1 and TRBJ2-2, with D hard to call. CDR3 length equals 12 residues. V was pared by 5 bases and J by 1 base, with 3 bases between. CDR1 and CDR2 from the germline V gene are SGHRS and YFSETQ.

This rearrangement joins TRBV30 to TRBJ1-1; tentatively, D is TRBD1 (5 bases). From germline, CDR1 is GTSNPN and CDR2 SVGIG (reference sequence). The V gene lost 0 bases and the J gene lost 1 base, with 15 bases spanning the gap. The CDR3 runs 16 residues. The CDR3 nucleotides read TGTGCCTGGAGTGTATTTTTGGGGGTTGGGAACACTGAAGCTTTCTTT. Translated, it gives CAWSVFLGVGNTEAFF.

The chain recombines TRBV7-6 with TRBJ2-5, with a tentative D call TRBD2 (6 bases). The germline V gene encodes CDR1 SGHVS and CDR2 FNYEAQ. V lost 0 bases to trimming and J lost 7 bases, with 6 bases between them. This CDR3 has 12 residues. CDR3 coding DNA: TGTGCCAGCAGCTTAGCCGGGGGGACCCAGTACTTC. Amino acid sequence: CASSLAGGTQYF.

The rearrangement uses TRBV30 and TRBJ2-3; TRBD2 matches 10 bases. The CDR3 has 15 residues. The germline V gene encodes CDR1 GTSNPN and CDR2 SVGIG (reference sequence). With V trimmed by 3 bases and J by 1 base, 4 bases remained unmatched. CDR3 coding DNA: TGTGCCTGGAGGGGAAGCGGGGGGGGCACAGATACGCAGTATTTT. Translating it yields CAWRGSGGGTDTQYF.

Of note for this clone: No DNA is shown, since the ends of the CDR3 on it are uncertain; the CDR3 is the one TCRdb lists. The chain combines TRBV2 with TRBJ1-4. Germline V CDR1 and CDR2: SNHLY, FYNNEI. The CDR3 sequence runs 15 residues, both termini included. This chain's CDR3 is CASSSSVGLGEKLFF.

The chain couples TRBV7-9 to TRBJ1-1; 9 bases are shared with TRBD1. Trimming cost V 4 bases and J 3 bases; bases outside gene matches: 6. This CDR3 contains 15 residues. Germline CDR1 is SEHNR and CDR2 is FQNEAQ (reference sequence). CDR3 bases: TGTGCCAGCAGCTCCTGGACAGGGGAAGACACTGAAGCTTTCTTT. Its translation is CASSSWTGEDTEAFF.

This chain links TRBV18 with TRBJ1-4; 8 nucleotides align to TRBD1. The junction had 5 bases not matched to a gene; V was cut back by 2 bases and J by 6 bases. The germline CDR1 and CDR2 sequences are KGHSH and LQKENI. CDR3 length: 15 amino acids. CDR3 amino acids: CASSPSGQGYEKLFF. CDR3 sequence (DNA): TGTGCCAGCTCACCATCCGGACAGGGTTATGAAAAACTGTTTTTT.

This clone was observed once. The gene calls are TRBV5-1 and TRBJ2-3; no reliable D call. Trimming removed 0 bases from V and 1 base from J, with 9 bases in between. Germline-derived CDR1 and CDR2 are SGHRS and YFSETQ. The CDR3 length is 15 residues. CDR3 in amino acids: CASSLEYLGTDTQYF. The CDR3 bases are TGCGCCAGCAGCTTGGAATATCTCGGCACAGATACGCAGTATTTT.